This T cell receptor (beta chain) was sequenced in a study of T cells in Graves' hyperthyroidism and ophthalmopathy. Study-level results: The model predicted ophthalmopathy a median roughly six months before onset.

Remarks on this clonotype: The target antigen is unknown.

Diagnoses were made from clinical symptoms, serum measures (thyroxine and TRAb), thyroid ultrasound and orbital computed tomography. Regions amplified from RNA transcripts were the TCR beta CDR3 regions. Initially, a first-round RT-PCR of the TCR CDR3 employed the HTBI primer set. One entry per CDR3 protein results from TCRdb running MiXCR on the multiplex PCR reads. Found here are about 570,000 distinct CDR3 sequences, around 46% of them singletons; the top ten hold about 20%. The receptor comes from an adult woman with Graves' disease, either hyperthyroidism or ophthalmopathy (not recorded which). The sample taken for sequencing was peripheral blood or thyroid tissue (not recorded which).

CDR3 sequence: CASSPGSAHTGQYF. The DNA of the CDR3 is TGTGCCAGCAGTCCTGGGTCAGCTCATACGGGGCAGTACTTC. J is TRBJ2-7 and V is TRBV11-1; no definite D call. Germline values: CDR1 SGHAT, CDR2 FQDESV (reference sequence). The CDR3 is 14 residues long. With 6 bases removed from V and 9 bases from J, the gap between germline ends came to 21 bases.